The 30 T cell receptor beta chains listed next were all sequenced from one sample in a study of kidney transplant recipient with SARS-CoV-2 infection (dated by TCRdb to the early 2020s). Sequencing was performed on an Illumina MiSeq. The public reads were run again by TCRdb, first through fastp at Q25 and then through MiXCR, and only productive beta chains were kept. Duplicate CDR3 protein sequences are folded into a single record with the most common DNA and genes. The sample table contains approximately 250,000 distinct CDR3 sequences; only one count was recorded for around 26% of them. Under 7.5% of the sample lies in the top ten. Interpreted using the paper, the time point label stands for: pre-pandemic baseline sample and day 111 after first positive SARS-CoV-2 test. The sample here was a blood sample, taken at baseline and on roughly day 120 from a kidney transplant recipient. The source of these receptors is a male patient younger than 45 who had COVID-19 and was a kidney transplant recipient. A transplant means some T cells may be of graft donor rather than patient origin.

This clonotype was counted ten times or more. The CDR3 loop reads CASSGSKGRRKTYGYTF. The CDR3 region has the DNA TGCGCCAGCAGCGGGAGCAAAGGACGTCGAAAGACCTATGGCTACACCTTC. The J gene is TRBJ1-2, the V gene TRBV4-3; no firm D call. Germline V gene data show CDR1 as LGHNA and CDR2 as YSLEER. V was pared by 5 bases and J by 4 bases, with 23 bases between. The CDR3 has 17 residues.

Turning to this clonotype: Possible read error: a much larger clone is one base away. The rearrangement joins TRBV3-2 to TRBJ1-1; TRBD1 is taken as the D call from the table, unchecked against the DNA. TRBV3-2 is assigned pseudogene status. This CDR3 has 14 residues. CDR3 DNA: TGTGCCATCAGCCAAAGCTCAGGGCGGACTGAAGCTTTCTTT. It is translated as CAISQSSGRTEAFF.

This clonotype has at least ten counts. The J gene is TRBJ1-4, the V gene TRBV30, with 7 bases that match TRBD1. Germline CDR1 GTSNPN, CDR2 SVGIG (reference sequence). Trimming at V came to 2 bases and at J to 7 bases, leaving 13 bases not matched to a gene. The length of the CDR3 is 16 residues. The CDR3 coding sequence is TGTGCCTGGAGTCCCTCTAGACAGGGATTTTTTGAAAAACTGTTTTTT. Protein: CAWSPSRQGFFEKLFF.

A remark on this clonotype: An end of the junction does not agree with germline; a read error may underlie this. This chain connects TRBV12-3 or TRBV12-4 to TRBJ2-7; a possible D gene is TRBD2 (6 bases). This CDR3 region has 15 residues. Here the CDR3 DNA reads TGTGCCAGCAGCCCACGTAGCGGTCGTTCCTGCGAGCAGTACTTC. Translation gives CASSPRSGRSCEQYF.

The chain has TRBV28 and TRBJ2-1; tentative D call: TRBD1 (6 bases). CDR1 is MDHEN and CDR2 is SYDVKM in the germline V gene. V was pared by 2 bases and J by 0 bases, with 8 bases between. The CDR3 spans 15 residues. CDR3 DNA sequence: TGTGCCAGCAGTTTACAGGGGATCTCCTACAATGAGCAGTTCTTC. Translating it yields CASSLQGISYNEQFF.

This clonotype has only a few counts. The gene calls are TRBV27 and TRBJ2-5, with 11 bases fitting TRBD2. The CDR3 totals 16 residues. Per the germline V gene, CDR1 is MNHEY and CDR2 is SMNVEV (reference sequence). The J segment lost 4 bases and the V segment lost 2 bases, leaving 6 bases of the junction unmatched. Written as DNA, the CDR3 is TGTGCCAGCAGTTTAACAACTAGCGGGAGTAGAGAGACCCAGTACTTC. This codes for CASSLTTSGSRETQYF.

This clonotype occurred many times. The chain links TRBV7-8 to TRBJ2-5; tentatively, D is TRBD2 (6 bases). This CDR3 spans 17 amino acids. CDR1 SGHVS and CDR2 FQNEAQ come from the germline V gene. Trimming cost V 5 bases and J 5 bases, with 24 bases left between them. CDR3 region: CASSPRLGGARGETQYF. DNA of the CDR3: TGTGCCAGCAGCCCTAGATTGGGGGGAGCCCGGGGGGAGACCCAGTACTTC.

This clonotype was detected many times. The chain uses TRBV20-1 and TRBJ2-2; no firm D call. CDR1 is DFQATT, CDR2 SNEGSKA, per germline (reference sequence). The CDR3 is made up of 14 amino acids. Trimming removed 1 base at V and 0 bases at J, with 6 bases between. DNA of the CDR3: TGCAGTGCTAGAGTAACAGCGAACACCGGGGAGCTGTTTTTT. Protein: CSARVTANTGELFF.

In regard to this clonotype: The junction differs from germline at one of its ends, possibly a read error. This chain's CDR3 is CASSYGEGSNQSQHF. CDR3 in DNA: TGTGCCAGCAGTTATGGTGAGGGGAGCAATCAGTCCCAGCATTTT. The chain employs TRBV7-9 and TRBJ1-5; possible D gene TRBD1, 5 bases. The CDR3 is 15 residues long. CDR1 is SEHNR, CDR2 FQNEAQ, per germline (reference sequence).

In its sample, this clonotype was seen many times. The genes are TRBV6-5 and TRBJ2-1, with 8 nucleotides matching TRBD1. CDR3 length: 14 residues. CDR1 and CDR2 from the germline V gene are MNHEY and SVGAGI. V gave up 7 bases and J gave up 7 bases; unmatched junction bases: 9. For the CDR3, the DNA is TGTGCCAGCACATCGGACAGGGCAGCGAATGAGCAGTTCTTC. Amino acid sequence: CASTSDRAANEQFF.

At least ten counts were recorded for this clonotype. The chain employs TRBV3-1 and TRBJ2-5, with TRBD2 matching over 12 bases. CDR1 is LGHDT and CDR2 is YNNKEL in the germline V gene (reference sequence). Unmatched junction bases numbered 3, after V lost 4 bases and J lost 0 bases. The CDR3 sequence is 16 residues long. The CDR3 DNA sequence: TGTGCCAGCAGCCCGTGGACTAGCGGGGACCAAGAGACCCAGTACTTC. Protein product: CASSPWTSGDQETQYF.

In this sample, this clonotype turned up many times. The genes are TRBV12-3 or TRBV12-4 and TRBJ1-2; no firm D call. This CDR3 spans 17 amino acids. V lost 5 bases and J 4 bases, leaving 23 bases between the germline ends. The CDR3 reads CASSTTRSFRKTYGYTF. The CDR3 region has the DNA TGTGCCAGCAGTACGACGCGCAGCTTCCGAAAGACCTATGGCTACACCTTC.

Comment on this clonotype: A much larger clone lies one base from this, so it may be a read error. For the CDR3, the DNA is TGTGCCAGCAGCGAAAAATATCCCACTTCTTTCTCTGAGACCCAGTACTTC. This codes for CASSEKYPTSFSETQYF. The gene calls are TRBV3-1 and TRBJ2-7; no reliable D call. TRBJ2-5 matches the DNA end more closely, so the J call is doubtful. Germline V gene sequence: CDR1 LGHDT, CDR2 YNNKEL (reference sequence). The CDR3 runs to 17 residues.

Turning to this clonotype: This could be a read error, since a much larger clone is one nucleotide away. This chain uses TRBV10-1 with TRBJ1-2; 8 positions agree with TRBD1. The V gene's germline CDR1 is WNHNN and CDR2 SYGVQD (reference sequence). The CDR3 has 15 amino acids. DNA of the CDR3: TGCGCCGGCAGTGAGCCTATCCAGGGGGCGCGGGGCTACACCTTC. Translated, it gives CAGSEPIQGARGYTF.

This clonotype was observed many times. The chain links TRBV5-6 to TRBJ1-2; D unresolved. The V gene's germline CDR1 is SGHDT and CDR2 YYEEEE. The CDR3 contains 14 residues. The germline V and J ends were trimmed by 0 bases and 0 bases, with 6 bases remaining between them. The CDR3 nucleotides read TGTGCCAGCAGCTTGGGAGGGCCTAACTATGGCTACACCTTC. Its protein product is CASSLGGPNYGYTF.

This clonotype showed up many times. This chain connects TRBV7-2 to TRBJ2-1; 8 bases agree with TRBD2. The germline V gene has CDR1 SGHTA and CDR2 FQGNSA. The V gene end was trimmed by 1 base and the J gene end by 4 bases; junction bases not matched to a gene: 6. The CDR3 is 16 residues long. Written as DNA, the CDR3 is TGTGCCAGCAGCTTAGTCCCGCGGGAGGAGTACAATGAGCAGTTCTTC. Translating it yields CASSLVPREEYNEQFF.

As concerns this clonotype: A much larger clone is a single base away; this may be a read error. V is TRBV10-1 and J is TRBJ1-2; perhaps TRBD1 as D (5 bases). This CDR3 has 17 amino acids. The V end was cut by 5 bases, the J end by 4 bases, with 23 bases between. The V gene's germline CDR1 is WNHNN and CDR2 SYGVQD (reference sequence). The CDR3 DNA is TGCGCCAGCAGTACGGGGCCAAGATCGCGAAAGACCTATGGCTACACCTTC. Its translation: CASSTGPRSRKTYGYTF.

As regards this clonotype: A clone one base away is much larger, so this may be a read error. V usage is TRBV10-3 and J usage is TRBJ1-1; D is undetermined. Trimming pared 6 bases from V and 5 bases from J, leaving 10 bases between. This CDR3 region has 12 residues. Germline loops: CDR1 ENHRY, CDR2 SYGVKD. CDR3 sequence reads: CAIRREVTEAFF. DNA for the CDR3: TGTGCCATCAGAAGAGAGGTAACTGAAGCTTTCTTT.

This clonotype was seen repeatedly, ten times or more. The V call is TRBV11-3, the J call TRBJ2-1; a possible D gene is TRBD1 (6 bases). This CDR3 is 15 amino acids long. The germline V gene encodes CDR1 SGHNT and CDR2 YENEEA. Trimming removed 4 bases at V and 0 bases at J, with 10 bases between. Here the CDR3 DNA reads TGTGCCAGCAGCTACGCAGGGGACTCCTACAATGAGCAGTTCTTC. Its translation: CASSYAGDSYNEQFF.

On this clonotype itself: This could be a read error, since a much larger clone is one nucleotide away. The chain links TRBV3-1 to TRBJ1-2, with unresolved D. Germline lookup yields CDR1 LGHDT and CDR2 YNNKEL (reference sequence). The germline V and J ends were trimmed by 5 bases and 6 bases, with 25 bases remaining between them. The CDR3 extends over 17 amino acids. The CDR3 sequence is CASSYHTTLRKTHGYTF. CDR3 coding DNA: TGTGCCAGCAGCTACCATACCACCCTTCGAAAGACCCATGGCTACACCTTC.

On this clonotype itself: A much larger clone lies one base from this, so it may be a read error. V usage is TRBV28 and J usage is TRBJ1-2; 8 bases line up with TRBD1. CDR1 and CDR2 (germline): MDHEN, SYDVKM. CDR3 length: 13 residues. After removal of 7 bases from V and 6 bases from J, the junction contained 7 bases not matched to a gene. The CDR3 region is CASKESGGDGYTF. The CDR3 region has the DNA TGTGCCAGCAAGGAGTCAGGGGGCGATGGCTACACCTTC.

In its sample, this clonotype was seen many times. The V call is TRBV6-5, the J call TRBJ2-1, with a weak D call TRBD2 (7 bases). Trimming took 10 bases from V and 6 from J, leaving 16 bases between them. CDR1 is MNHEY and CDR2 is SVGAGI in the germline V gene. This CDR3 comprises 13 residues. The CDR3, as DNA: TGTGCCACCACGGGAGGAGGGGGCAATGAGCAGTTCTTC. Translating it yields CATTGGGGNEQFF.

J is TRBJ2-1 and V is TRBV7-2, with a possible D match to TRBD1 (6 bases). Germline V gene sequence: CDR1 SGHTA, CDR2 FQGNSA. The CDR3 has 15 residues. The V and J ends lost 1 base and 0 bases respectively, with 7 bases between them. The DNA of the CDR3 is TGTGCCAGCAGCTTAGTCAGGGGCTCCTACAATGAGCAGTTCTTC. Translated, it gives CASSLVRGSYNEQFF.

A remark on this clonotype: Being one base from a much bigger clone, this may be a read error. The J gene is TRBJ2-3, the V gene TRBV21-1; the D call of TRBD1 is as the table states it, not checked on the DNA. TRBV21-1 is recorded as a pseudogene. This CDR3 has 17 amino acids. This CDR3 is CASGRPVATVMQDTQYF. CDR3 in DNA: TGTGCCAGCGGACGCCCAGTAGCTACAGTCATGCAAGATACGCAGTATTTT.

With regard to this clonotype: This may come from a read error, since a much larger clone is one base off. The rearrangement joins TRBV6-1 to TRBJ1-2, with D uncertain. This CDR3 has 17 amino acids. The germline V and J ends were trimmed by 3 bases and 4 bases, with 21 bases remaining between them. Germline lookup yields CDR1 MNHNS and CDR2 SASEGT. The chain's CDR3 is CASSELRGGRRTYGYTF. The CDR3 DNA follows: TGTGCCAGCAGTGAGTTAAGAGGTGGGAGAAGGACCTATGGCTACACCTTC.

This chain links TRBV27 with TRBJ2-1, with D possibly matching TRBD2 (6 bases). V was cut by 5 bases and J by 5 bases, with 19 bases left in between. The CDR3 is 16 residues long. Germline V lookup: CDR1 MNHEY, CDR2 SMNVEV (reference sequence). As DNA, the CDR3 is TGTGCCAGCAGTAACTCGCGGGAAGCAGTTGACAATGAGCAGTTCTTC. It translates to CASSNSREAVDNEQFF.

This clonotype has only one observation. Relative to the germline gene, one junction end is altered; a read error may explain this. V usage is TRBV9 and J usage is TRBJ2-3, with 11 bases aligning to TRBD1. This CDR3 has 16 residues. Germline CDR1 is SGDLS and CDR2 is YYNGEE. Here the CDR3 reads CASSQGGTGGTDTRYF. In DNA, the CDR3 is TGTGCCAGCAGCCAGGGCGGGACAGGGGGGACAGATACGCGGTATTTT.

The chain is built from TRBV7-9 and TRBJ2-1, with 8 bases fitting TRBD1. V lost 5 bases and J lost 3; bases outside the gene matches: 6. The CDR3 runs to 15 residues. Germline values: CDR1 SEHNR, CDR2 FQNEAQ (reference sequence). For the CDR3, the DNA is TGTGCCAGCAGCGACAGGGGAAATATCTACAATGAGCAGTTCTTC. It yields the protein CASSDRGNIYNEQFF. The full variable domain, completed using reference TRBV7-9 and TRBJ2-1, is DTGVSQNPRHKITKRGQNVTFRCDPISEHNRLYWYRQTLGQGPEFLTYFQNEAQLEKSRLLSDRFSAERPKGSFSTLEIQRTEQGDSAMYLCASSDRGNIYNEQFFGPGTRLTVL.

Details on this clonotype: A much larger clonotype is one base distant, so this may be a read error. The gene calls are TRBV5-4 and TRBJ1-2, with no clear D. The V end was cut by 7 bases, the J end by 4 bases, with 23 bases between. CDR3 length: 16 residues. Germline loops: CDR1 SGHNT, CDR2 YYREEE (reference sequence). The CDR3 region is CASRQFVPGETYGYTF. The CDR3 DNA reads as TGTGCCAGCCGACAATTCGTACCAGGAGAGACCTATGGCTACACCTTC.

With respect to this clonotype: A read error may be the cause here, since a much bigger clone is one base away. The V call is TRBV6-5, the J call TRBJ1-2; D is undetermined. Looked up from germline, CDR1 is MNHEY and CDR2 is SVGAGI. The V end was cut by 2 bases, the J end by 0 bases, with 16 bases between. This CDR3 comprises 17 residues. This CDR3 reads CASSYRWSARANYGYTF. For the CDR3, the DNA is TGTGCCAGCAGTTACAGGTGGTCGGCAAGAGCTAACTATGGCTACACCTTC.